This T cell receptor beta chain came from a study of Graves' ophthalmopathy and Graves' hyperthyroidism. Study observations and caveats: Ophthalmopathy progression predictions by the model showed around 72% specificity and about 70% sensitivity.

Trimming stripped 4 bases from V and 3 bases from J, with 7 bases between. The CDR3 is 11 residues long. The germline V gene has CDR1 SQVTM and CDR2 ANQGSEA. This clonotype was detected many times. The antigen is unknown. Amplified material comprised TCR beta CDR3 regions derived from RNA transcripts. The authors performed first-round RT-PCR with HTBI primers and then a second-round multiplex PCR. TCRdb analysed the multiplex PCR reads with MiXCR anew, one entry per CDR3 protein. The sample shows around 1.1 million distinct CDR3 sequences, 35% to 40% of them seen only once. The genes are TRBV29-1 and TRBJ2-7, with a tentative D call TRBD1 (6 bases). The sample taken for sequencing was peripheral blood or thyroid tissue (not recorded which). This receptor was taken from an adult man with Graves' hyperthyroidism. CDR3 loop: CSVVRGYEQYF. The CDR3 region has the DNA TGCAGCGTTGTCAGGGGCTACGAGCAGTACTTC.